This T cell receptor beta chain appears in the sequencing data of a study of T cells after somatic rescue of genetic block. Profiling relied on immunoSEQ multiplex PCR, and the TCRdb table lists in-frame clones only, not all of them. The sample includes 14,000 to 15,000 clones, around 70% seen only once; the top ten take 11% to 15%. The V and J ends lost 3 bases and 6 bases respectively, with 20 bases between them. CDR3 length: 16 residues. Germline loops: CDR1 KGHSH, CDR2 LQKENI. The gene calls are TRBV18 and TRBJ1-1, with D possibly being TRBD1 (5 bases). The specimen was peripheral blood mononuclear cells (PBMCs). The receptor comes from a boy aged 5 to 17. DNA of the CDR3: TGTGCCAGCTCACCTCTGGGACTCCTGCCCGAAGCTGAAGCTTTCTTT. Its translation is CASSPLGLLPEAEAFF.